This T cell receptor beta chain was captured by sequencing in a study of T cell responses to AZD1222 COVID-19 vaccine. Points from the study as a whole: Spike-specific TCR repertoires showed rising breadth and depth after two AZD1222 doses.

Concerning this clone itself: The antigen remains unidentified.

Generated by immunoSEQ multiplex PCR, the TCRdb table keeps only in-frame clones and is missing some. The sample shows about 75,000 clones, around 88% of them seen only once. V lost 1 base and J 7 bases, leaving 8 bases between the germline ends. Germline V gene sequence: CDR1 SGHAT, CDR2 FQNNGV. The CDR3 extends over 14 amino acids. The sequences come from peripheral blood, collected 28 days after the second dose of the MenACWY control vaccine. The rearrangement uses TRBV11-2 and TRBJ1-6; D gene ambiguous. This TCR was recovered from an adult who received the MenACWY meningococcal vaccine as a control. The chain's CDR3 is CASSLAGWNSPLHF. CDR3 DNA sequence: TGTGCCAGCAGCTTAGCCGGTTGGAATTCACCCCTCCACTTT.